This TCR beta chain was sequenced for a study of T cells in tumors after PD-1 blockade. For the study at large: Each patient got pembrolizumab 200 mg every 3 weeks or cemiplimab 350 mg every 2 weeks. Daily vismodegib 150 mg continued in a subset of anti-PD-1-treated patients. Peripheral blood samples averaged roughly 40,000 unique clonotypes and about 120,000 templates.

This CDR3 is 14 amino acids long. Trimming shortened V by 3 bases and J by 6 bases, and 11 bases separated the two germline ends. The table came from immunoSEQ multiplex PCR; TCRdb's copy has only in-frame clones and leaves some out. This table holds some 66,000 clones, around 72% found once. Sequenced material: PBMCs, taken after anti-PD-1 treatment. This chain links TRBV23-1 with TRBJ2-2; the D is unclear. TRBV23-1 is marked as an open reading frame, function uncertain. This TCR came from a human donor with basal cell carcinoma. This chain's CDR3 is CASSHGVSAGELFF. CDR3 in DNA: TGCGCCAGCAGTCACGGAGTCAGCGCCGGGGAGCTGTTTTTT.